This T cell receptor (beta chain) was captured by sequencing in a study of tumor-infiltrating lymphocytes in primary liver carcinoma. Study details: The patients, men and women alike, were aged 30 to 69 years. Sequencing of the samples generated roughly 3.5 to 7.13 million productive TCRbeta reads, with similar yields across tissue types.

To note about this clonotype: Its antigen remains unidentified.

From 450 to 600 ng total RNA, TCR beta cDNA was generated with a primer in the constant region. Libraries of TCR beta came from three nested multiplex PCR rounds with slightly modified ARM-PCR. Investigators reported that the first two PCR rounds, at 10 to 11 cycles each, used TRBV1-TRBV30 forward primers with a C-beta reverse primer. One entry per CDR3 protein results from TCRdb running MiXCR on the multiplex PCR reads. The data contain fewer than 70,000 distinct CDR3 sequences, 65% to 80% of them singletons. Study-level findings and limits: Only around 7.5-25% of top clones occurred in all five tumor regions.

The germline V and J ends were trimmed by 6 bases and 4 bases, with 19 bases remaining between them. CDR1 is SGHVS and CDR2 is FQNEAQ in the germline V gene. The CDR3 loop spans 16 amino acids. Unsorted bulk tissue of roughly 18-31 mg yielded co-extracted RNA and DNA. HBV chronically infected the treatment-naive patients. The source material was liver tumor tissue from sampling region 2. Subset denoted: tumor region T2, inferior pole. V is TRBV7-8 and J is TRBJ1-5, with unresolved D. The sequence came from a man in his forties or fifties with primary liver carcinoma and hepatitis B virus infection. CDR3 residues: CASRERGKTTNQPQHF. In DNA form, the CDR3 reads TGTGCCAGCAGGGAGCGGGGTAAAACTACGAATCAGCCCCAGCATTTT.